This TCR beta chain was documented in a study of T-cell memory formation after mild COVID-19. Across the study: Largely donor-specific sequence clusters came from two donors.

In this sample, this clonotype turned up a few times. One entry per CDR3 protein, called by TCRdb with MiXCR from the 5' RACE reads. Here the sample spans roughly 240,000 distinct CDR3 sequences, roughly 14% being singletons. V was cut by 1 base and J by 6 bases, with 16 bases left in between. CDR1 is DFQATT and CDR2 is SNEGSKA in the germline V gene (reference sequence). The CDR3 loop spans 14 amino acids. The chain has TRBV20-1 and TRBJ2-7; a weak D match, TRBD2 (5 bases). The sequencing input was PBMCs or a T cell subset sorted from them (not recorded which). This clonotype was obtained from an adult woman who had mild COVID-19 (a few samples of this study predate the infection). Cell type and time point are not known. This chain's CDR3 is CSARGGSRVGEQYF. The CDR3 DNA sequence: TGCAGTGCTAGAGGAGGCTCGCGGGTGGGCGAGCAGTACTTC.